The entry below describes one T cell receptor (beta chain). The antigen is undetermined. Within the sample, other DNA sequences also encode this same CDR3. This PCR relied on a set of 60 Vbeta primers and 13 Jbeta primers. The method was immunoSEQ multiplex PCR; TCRdb's version includes in-frame clones alone and lacks a portion of them. In the table there are some 89,000 clones, 81% of which are singletons. This record belongs to a study of cytomegalovirus exposure and HLA in healthy donors. Broader study findings: Being productive about 90% or about 30% of the time was typical of most TCR beta V segments in an earlier analysis. Immune exposure information comprised only CMV serostatus. What was likely a sequencing artifact was a cluster of highly shared sequence variants.

The CDR3 spans 13 residues. V lost 0 bases to trimming and J lost 1 base, with 4 bases between them. Germline lookup yields CDR1 GTSNPN and CDR2 SVGIG (reference sequence). The source is a woman in her twenties or thirties in good health and CMV-seronegative. This rearrangement joins TRBV30 to TRBJ1-3, with no clear D. The sequencing input was PBMCs. The CDR3 DNA reads as TGTGCCTGGAGTGTACTTTCTGGAAACACCATATATTTT. Encoded protein: CAWSVLSGNTIYF.